This T cell receptor (beta chain) was obtained from a study of vaccination and CD4 T cells after COVID-19. Background on the study: As control conditions, cultures were given either a CEFX pool serving as positive control, an HIV-1 Nef pool, or no peptide at all.

Treatment: roughly 11-day PBMC culture with coronavirus spike peptide pools or control peptides (ViraFEST assay). Germline CDR1 is SGHTA and CDR2 is FQGNSA. The V and J ends lost 7 bases and 3 bases respectively, with 14 bases between them. This CDR3 region has 14 residues. With the Oncomine TCR Beta short-read assay, DNA from cultured CD4+ T cells was sequenced. Genomic DNA from cultured CD4+ T cells was extracted. Using its own MiXCR run on the PCR reads, TCRdb lists one record per CDR3 protein. The sample includes some 1,600 distinct CDR3 sequences, roughly 77% seen only once; the top ten take about 48%. In regard to this clonotype: The antigen is undetermined.

Study findings and constraints: Post-infection sampling omitted early timepoints and covered relatively few convalescent patients.

The sequencing used CD4+ T cells from blood, cultured in vitro, collected after SARS-CoV-2 vaccination. The TCR originated in a human donor who had recovered from COVID-19. The chain carries TRBV7-2 and TRBJ2-3; a weak D match, TRBD1 (6 bases). Here the CDR3 DNA reads TGTGCCAGCACCCGCAAGGGGGTTACAGATACGCAGTATTTT. Translation: CASTRKGVTDTQYF. The full variable domain, its missing parts supplied by reference TRBV7-2 and TRBJ2-3, is GAGVSQSPSNKVTEKGKDVELRCDPISGHTALYWYRQSLGQGLEFLIYFQGNSAPDKSGLPSDRFSAERTGGSVSTLTIQRTQQEDSAVYLCASTRKGVTDTQYFGPGTRLTVL.